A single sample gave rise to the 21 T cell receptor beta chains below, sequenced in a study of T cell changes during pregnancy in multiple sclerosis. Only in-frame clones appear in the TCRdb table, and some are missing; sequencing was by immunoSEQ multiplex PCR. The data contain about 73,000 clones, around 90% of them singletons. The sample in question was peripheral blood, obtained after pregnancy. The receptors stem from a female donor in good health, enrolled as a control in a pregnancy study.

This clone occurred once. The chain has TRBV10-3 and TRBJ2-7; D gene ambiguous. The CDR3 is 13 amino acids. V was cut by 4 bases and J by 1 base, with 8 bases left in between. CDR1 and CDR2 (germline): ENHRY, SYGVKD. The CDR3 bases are TGTGCCATCAGTGGAGCGTCTTCCTACGAGCAGTACTTC. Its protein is CAISGASSYEQYF.

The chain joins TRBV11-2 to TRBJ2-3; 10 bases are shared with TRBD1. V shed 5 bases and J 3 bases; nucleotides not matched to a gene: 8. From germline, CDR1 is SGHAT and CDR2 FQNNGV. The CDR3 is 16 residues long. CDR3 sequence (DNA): TGTGCCAGCAGCCTCCGGGACAGGGGCTCTACAGATACGCAGTATTTT. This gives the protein CASSLRDRGSTDTQYF.

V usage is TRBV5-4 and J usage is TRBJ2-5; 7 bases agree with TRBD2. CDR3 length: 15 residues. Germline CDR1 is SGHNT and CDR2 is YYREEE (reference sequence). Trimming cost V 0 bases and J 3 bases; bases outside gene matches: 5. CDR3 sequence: CASSLAAGREETQYF. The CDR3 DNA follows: TGTGCCAGCAGCTTGGCGGCAGGGAGGGAAGAGACCCAGTACTTC.

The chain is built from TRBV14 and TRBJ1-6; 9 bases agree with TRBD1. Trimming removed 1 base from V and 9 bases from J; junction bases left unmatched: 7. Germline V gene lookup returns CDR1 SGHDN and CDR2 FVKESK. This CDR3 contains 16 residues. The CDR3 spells CASSQARGTGSSPLHF. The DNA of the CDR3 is TGTGCCAGCAGCCAAGCCCGTGGGACAGGGTCTTCACCCCTCCACTTT.

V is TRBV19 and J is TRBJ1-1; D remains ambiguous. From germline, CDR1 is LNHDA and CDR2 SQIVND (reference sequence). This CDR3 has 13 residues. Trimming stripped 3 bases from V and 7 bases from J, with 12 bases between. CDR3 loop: CASSIDGELEAFF. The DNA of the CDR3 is TGTGCCAGTAGTATCGATGGAGAGCTTGAAGCTTTCTTT.

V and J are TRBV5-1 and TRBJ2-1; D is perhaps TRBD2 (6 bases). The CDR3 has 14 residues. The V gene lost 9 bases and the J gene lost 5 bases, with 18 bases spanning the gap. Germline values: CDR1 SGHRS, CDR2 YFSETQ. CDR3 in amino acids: CATKAGRTDNEQFF. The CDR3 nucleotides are TGCGCCACTAAAGCTGGGAGGACCGACAATGAGCAGTTCTTC.

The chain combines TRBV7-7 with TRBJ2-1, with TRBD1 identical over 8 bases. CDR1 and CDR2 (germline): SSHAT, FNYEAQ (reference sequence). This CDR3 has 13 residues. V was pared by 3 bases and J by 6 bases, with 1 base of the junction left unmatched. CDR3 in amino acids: CASSFGQGNEQFF. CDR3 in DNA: TGTGCCAGCAGCTTTGGACAGGGCAATGAGCAGTTCTTC.

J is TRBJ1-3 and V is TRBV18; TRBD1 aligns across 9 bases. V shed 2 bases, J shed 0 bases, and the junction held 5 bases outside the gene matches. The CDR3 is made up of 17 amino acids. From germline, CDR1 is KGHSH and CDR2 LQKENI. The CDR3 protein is CASSPIRQGDSGNTIYF. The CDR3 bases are TGTGCCAGCTCACCAATCAGACAGGGGGACTCTGGAAACACCATATATTTT.

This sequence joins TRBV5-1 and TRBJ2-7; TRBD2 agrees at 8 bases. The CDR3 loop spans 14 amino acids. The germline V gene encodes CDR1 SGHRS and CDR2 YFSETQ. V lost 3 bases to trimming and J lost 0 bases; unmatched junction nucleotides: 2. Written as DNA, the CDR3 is TGCGCCAGCAGCTCGAGCGGGGGCTCCTACGAGCAGTACTTC. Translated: CASSSSGGSYEQYF.

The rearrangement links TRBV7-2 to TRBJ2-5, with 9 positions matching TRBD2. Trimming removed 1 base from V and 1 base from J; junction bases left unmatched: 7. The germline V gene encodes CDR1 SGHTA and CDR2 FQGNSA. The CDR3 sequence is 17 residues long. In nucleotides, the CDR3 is TGTGCCAGCAGCTTAGGGAAACTAGCGGGTTTCCAAGAGACCCAGTACTTC. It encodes CASSLGKLAGFQETQYF.

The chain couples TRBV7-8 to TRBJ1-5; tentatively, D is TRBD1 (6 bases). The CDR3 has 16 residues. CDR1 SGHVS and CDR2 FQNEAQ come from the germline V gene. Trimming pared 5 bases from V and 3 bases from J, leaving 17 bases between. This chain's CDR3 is CASSPWGGAINQPQHF. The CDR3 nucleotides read TGTGCCAGCAGCCCATGGGGGGGCGCGATCAATCAGCCCCAGCATTTT.

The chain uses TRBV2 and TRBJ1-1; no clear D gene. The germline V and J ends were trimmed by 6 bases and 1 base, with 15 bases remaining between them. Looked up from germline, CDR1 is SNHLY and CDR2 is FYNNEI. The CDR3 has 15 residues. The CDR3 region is CASSPQTVSNTEAFF. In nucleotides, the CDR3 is TGTGCCAGCAGCCCCCAAACAGTGTCGAACACTGAAGCTTTCTTT. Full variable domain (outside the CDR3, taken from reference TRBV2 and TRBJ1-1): EPEVTQTPSHQVTQMGQEVILRCVPISNHLYFYWYRQILGQKVEFLVSFYNNEISEKSEIFDDQFSVERPDGSNFTLKIRSTKLEDSAMYFCASSPQTVSNTEAFFGQGTRLTVV.

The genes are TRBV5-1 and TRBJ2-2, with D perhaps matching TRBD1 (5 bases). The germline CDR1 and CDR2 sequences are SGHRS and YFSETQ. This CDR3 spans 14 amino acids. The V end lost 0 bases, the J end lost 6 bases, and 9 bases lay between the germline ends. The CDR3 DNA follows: TGCGCCAGCAGCTTGGAAGGGGCCCCCGGGGAGCTGTTTTTT. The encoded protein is CASSLEGAPGELFF. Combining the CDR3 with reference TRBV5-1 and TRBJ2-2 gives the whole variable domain KAGVTQTPRYLIKTRGQQVTLSCSPISGHRSVSWYQQTPGQGLQFLFEYFSETQRNKGNFPGRFSGRQFSNSRSEMNVSTLELGDSALYLCASSLEGAPGELFFGEGSRLTVL.

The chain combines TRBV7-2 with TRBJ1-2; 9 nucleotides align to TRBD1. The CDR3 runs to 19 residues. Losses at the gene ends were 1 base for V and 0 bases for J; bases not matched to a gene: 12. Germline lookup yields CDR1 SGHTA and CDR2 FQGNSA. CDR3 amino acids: CASSLEARTGEGANYGYTF. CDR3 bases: TGTGCCAGCAGCTTAGAGGCCCGGACAGGGGAGGGGGCTAACTATGGCTACACCTTC. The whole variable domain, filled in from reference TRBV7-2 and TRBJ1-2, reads GAGVSQSPSNKVTEKGKDVELRCDPISGHTALYWYRQSLGQGLEFLIYFQGNSAPDKSGLPSDRFSAERTGGSVSTLTIQRTQQEDSAVYLCASSLEARTGEGANYGYTFGSGTRLTVV.

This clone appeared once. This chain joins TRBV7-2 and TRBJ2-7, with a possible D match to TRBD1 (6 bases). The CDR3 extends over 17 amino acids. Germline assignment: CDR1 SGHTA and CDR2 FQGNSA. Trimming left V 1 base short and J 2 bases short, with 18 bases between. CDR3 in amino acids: CASSLDLGGAQTYEQYF. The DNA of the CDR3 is TGTGCCAGCAGCTTAGATCTTGGGGGCGCGCAAACCTACGAGCAGTACTTC.

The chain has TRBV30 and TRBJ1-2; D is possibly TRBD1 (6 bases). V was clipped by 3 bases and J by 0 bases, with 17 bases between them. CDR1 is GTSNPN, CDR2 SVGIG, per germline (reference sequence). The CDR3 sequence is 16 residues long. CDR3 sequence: CAWRATTWTANYGYTF. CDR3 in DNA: TGTGCCTGGAGGGCTACTACCTGGACAGCTAACTATGGCTACACCTTC.

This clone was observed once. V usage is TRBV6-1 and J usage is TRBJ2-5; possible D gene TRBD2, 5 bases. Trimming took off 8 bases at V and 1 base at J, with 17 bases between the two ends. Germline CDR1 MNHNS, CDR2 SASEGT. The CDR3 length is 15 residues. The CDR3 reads CASGRGESTQETQYF. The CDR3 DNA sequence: TGTGCCAGCGGGAGAGGAGAGTCGACCCAAGAGACCCAGTACTTC.

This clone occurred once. In DNA, the CDR3 is TGCGCCAGCAGCTTCGGGGATCGGGACGAGCAGTACTTC. Residues: CASSFGDRDEQYF. The rearrangement joins TRBV5-1 to TRBJ2-7, with a weak D call TRBD2 (5 bases). Trimming took 2 bases from V and 5 from J, leaving 11 bases between them. Germline lookup yields CDR1 SGHRS and CDR2 YFSETQ. The CDR3 is 13 residues long. Filled out from reference TRBV5-1 and TRBJ2-7, the complete variable domain reads KAGVTQTPRYLIKTRGQQVTLSCSPISGHRSVSWYQQTPGQGLQFLFEYFSETQRNKGNFPGRFSGRQFSNSRSEMNVSTLELGDSALYLCASSFGDRDEQYFGPGTRLTVT.

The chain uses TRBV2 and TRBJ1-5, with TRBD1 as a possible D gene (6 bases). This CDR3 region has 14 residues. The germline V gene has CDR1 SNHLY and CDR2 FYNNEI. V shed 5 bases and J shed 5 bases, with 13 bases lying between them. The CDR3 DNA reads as TGTGCCAGCAGTCCGACAGGTACCTATCAGCCCCAGCATTTT. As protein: CASSPTGTYQPQHF.

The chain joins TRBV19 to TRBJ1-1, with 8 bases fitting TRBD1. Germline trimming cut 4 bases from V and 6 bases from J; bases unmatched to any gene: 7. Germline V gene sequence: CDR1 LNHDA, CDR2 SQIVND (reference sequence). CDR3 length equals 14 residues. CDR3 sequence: CASSTISDRAEAFF. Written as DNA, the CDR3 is TGTGCCAGTAGTACTATCTCGGACAGGGCTGAAGCTTTCTTT.

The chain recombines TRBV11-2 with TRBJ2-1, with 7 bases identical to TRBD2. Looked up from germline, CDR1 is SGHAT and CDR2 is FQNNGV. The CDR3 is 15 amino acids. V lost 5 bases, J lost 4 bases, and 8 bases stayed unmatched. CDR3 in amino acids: CASSPTPSGYNEQFF. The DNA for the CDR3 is TGTGCCAGCAGCCCAACGCCTAGCGGATACAATGAGCAGTTCTTC.